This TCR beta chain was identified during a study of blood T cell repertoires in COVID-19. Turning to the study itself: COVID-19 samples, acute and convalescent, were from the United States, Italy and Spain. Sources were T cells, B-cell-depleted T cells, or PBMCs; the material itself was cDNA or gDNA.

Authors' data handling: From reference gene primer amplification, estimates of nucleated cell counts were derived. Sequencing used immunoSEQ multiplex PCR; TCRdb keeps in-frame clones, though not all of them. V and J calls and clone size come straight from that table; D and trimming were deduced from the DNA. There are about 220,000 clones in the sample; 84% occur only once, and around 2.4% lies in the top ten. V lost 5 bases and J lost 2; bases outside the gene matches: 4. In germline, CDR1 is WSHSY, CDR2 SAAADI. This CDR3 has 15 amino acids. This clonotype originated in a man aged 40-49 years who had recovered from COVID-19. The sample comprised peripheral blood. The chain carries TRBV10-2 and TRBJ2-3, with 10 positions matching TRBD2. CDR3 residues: CASSPTSGTTDTQYF. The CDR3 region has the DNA TGCGCCAGCAGTCCTACTAGCGGGACCACAGATACGCAGTATTTT.